Described below is a single TCR beta chain sequence and its context. The antigen remains unidentified. Thyroid ultrasound and orbital computed tomography, with clinical symptoms and serum thyroxine and TRAb, informed diagnoses. The source of the PBMCs was less than 12 ml of fresh peripheral blood. The record originates from a study of T cells in Graves' hyperthyroidism and ophthalmopathy. Study-level points and caveats: Blood shared most expanded thyroid clonotypes above 0.001.

The CDR3 contains 15 residues. From germline, CDR1 is SGDLS and CDR2 YYNGEE. Trimming removed 4 bases at V and 5 bases at J, with 15 bases between. RNA transcripts served as the template for amplifying TCR beta CDR3 regions. HTBI primers were the set used in a first-round RT-PCR of the TCR CDR3. TCRdb ran MiXCR on the multiplex PCR reads and lists one entry per CDR3 protein. Among 730,000 or so distinct CDR3 sequences listed, around 20% were seen once. Material: blood. The chain combines TRBV9 with TRBJ2-2; the D call may be TRBD1 or TRBD2 (6 bases each). The source is a woman between 50 and 59 years old with Graves' hyperthyroidism that later progressed to Graves' ophthalmopathy. CDR3 protein: CASSSGAGPTGELFF. Written as DNA, the CDR3 is TGTGCCAGCAGCTCGGGGGCAGGGCCTACCGGGGAGCTGTTTTTT.